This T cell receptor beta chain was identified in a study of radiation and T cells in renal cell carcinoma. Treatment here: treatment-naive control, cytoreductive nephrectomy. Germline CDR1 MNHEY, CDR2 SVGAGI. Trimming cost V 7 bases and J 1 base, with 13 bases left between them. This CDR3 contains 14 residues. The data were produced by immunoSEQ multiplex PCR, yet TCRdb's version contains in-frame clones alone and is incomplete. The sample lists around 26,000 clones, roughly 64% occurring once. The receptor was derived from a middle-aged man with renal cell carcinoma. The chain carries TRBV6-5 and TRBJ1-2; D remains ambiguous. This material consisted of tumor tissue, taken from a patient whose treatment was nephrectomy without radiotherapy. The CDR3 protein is CASTSQQINYGYTF. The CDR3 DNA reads TGTGCCAGCACCTCTCAACAGATTAACTATGGCTACACCTTC.